The T cell receptor (beta chain) described here comes from a study of spatial heterogeneity in lung cancer. Study results and caveats: The study found that expanded intratumoral alpha and beta TCR counts tracked tumor mutation counts.

MiXCR was run by TCRdb on the 5' RACE reads, yielding one entry per CDR3 protein. The sample carries some 10,000 distinct CDR3 sequences, 12% recorded once. Regarding time point: sample taken at primary tumor resection. This clonotype was picked up a small number of times. Its antigen is not known. CDR1 is SNHLY and CDR2 is FYNNEI in the germline V gene. CDR3 length: 15 amino acids. V was trimmed by 3 bases and J by 3 bases, leaving 13 bases between them. The rearrangement uses TRBV2 and TRBJ2-3; D not resolved. Sequenced material: lung tumor tissue, taken at surgery. This TCR derives from a male donor with early-stage non-small cell lung cancer. The CDR3 sequence: CASSESPLRTDTQYF. The CDR3 DNA sequence: TGTGCCAGCAGTGAGTCCCCCTTAAGGACAGATACGCAGTATTTT.